This entry features one T cell receptor (beta chain) sequence. Antigen specificity is unknown. A read error may produce the germline difference seen at one junction end. The table came from immunoSEQ multiplex PCR; TCRdb's copy has only in-frame clones and leaves some out. The table has 350,000 to 450,000 clones, 80% to 95% seen once; the top ten hold roughly 1.7%. Germline lookup yields CDR1 LGHNA and CDR2 YSLEER. There are 15 residues in the CDR3. This record comes from a study of Ad26.COV2.S vaccination and SARS-CoV-2 variants. Findings and caveats of the study: Responses of T cells in total may have been underestimated by the TCR breadth and depth analyses.

Described treatment: around 19 received Ad26.COV2.S at low or high dose, single or two shots; about 5 received placebo; per-sample allocation not given. Specimen acquisition occurred on day 63 following the initial vaccine or placebo injection. The chain has TRBV4-3 and TRBJ2-3; 7 nucleotides align to TRBD1. The source is a person aged 18-60 years who received the Ad26.COV2.S COVID-19 vaccine or a placebo. Here the sequenced sample was peripheral blood, taken in a trial of Ad26.COV2.S vaccine versus placebo. In DNA, the CDR3 is TGCGCCAGCAGCCTTTGGGACAGTACCACAAATACGCAGTATTTT. Translating it yields CASSLWDSTTNTQYF.